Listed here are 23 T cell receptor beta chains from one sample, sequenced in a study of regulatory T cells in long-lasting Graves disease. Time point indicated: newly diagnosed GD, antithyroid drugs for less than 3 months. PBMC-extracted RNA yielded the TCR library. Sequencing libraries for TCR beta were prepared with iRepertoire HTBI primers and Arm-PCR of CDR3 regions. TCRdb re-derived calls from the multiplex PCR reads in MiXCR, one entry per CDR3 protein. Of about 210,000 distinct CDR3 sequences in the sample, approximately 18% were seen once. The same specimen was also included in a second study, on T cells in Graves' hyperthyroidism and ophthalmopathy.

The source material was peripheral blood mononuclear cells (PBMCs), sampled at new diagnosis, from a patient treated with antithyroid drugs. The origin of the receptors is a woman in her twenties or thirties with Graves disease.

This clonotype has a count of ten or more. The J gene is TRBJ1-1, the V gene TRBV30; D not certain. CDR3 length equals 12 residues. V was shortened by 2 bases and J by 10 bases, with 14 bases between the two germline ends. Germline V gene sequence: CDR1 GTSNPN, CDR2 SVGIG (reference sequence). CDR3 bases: TGTGCCTGGAGTCCGAGGTTGTGGGGAGCTTTCTTT. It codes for CAWSPRLWGAFF. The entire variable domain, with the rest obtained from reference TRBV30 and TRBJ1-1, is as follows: SQTIHQWPATLVQPVGSPLSLECTVEGTSNPNLYWYRQAAGRGLQLLFYSVGIGQISSEVPQNLSASRPQDRQFILSSKKLLLSDSGFYLCAWSPRLWGAFFGQGTRLTVV.

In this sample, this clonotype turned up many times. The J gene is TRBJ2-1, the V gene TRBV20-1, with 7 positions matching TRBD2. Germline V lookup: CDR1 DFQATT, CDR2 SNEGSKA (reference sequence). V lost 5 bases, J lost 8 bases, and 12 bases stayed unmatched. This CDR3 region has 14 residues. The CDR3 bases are TGCAGTGCTCCGAGGGCGGGAGTTCACGATGAGCAGTTCTTC. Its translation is CSAPRAGVHDEQFF.

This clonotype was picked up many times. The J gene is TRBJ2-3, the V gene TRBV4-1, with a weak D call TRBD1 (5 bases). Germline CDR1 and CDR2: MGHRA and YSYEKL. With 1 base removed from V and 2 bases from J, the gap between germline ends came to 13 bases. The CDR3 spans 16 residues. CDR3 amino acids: CASSQGQQLYTDTQYF. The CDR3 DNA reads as TGCGCCAGCAGCCAAGGACAGCAACTATACACAGATACGCAGTATTTT.

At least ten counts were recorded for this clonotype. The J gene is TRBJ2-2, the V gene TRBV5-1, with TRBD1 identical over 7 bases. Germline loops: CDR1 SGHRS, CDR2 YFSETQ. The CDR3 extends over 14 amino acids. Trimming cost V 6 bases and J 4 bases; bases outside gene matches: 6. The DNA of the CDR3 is TGCGCCAGCAAGGAGACAGGGACCACCGGGGAGCTGTTTTTT. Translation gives CASKETGTTGELFF.

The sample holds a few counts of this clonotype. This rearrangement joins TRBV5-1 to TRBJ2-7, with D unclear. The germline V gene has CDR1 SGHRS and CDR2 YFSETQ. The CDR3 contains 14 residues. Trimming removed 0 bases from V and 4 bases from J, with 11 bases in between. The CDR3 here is CASSLAAPGYEQYF. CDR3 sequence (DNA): TGCGCCAGCAGCTTGGCCGCCCCTGGGTACGAGCAGTACTTC.

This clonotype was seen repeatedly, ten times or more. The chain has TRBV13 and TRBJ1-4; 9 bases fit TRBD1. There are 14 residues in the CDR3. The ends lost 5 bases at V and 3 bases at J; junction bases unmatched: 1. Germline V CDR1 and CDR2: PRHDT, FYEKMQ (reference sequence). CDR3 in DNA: TGTGCCAGCAGCGACAGGGGGTCTAATGAAAAACTGTTTTTT. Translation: CASSDRGSNEKLFF.

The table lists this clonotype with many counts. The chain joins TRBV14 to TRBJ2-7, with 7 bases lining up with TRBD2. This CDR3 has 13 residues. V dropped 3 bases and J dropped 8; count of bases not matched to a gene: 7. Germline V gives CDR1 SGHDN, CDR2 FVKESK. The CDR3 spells CASSHRDYSQQYF. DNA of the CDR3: TGTGCCAGCAGCCATCGGGACTATAGCCAGCAGTACTTC. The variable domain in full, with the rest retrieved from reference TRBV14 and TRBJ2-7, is EAGVTQFPSHSVIEKGQTVTLRCDPISGHDNLYWYRRVMGKEIKFLLHFVKESKQDESGMPNNRFLAERTGGTYSTLKVQPAELEDSGVYFCASSHRDYSQQYFGPGTRLTVT.

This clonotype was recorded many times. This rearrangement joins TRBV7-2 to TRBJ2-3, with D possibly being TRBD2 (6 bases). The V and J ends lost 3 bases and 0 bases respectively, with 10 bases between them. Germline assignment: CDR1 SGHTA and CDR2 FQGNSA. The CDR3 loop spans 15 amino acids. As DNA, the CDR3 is TGTGCCAGCAGCTTCCTAGGGAGGAGCACAGATACGCAGTATTTT. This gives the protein CASSFLGRSTDTQYF.

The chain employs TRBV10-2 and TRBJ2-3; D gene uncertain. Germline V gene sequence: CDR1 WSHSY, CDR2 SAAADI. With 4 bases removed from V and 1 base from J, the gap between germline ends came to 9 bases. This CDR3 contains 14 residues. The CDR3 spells CASSVAGRTDTQYF. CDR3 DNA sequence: TGCGCCAGCAGTGTGGCAGGTCGCACAGATACGCAGTATTTT.

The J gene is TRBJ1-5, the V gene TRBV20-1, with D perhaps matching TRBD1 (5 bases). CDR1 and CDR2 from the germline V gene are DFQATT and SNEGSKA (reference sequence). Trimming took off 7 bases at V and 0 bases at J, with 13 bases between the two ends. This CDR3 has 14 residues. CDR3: CSVTGRNSNQPQHF. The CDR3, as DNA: TGCAGTGTAACGGGACGGAATAGCAATCAGCCCCAGCATTTT.

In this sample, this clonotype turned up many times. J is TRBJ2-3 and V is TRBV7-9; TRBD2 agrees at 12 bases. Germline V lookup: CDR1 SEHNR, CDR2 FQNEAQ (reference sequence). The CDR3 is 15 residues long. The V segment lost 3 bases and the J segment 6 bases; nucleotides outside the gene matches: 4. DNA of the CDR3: TGTGCCAGCAGCTTTCCTAGCGGGAGGGTGGATACGCAGTATTTT. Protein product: CASSFPSGRVDTQYF.

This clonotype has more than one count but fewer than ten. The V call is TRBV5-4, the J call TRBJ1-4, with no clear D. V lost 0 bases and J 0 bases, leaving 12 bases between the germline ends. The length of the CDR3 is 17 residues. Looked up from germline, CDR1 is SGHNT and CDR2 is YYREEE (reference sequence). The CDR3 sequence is CASSLGLGRATNEKLFF. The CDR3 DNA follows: TGTGCCAGCAGCTTGGGCTTAGGCCGTGCAACTAATGAAAAACTGTTTTTT.

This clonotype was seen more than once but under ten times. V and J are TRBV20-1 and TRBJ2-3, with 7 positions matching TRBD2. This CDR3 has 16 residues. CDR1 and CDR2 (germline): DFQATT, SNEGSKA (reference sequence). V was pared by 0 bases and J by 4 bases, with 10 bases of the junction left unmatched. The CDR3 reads CSARDIERDLPDTQYF. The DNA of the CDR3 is TGCAGTGCTAGAGATATAGAGCGGGACCTCCCAGATACGCAGTATTTT.

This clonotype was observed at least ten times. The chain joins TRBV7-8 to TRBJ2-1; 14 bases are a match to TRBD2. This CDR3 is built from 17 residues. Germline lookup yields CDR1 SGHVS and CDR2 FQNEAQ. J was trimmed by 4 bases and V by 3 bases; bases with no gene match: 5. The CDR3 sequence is CASSLGTSGGLYNEQFF. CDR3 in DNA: TGTGCCAGCAGCTTGGGGACTAGCGGGGGACTTTACAATGAGCAGTTCTTC.

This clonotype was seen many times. The CDR3 DNA reads TGTGCCAGCTCACAACGCAACTCTACTATCCGCGAGCAGTACTTC. Translation: CASSQRNSTIREQYF. The chain has TRBV18 and TRBJ2-7; D unclear. The CDR3 spans 15 residues. V was pared by 4 bases and J by 6 bases, with 19 bases between. Germline V gene lookup returns CDR1 KGHSH and CDR2 LQKENI.

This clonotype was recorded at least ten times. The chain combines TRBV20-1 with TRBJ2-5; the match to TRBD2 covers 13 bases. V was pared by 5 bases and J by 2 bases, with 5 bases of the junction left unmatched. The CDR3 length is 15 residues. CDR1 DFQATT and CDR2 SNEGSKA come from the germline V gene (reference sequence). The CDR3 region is CSAGTSGRVQETQYF. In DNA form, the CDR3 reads TGCAGTGCTGGAACTAGCGGGAGGGTACAAGAGACCCAGTACTTC.

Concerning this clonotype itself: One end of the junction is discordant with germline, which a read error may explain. The CDR3 DNA reads as TGTGCCAGCGGCGTGGTTAGGGGTCAAGGGAACACCGGGGAGCTGTTTTTT. It yields the protein CASGVVRGQGNTGELFF. The chain links TRBV9 to TRBJ2-2; D might be TRBD1 (5 bases). Germline CDR1 reads SGDLS; CDR2 reads YYNGEE. The CDR3 runs to 17 residues.

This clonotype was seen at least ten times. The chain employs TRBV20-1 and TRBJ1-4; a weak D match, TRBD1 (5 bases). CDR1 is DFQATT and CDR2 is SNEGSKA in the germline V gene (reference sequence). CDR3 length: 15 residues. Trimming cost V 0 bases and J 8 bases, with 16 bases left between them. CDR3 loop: CSARDRYHRREKLFF. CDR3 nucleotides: TGCAGTGCTAGAGACCGGTATCACAGGCGAGAAAAACTGTTTTTT.

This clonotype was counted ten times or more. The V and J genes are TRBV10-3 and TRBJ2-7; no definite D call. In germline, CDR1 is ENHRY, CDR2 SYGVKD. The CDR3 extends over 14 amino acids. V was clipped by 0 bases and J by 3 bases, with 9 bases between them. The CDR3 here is CAISESRSYYEQYF. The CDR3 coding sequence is TGTGCCATCAGTGAGTCGAGATCTTACTACGAGCAGTACTTC.

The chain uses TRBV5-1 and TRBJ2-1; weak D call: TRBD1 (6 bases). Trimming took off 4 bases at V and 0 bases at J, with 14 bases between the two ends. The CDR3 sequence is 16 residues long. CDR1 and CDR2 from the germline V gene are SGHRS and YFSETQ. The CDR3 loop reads CASSAGDRISYNEQFF. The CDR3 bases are TGCGCCAGCAGCGCGGGCGACAGGATCTCCTACAATGAGCAGTTCTTC.

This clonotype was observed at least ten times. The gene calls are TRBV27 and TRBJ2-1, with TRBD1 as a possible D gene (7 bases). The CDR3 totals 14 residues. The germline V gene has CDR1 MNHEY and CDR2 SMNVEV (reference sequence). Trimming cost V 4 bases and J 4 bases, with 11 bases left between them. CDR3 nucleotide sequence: TGTGCCAGCAGTTGGGGGGACAGTTACAATGAGCAGTTCTTC. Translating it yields CASSWGDSYNEQFF.

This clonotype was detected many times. DNA for the CDR3: TGTGCCAGCACGAGGGATACGCAGTATTTT. It translates to CASTRDTQYF. This chain connects TRBV2 to TRBJ2-3; no reliable D call. The CDR3 runs to 10 residues. Looked up from germline, CDR1 is SNHLY and CDR2 is FYNNEI. Trimming stripped 7 bases from V and 6 bases from J, with 5 bases between.

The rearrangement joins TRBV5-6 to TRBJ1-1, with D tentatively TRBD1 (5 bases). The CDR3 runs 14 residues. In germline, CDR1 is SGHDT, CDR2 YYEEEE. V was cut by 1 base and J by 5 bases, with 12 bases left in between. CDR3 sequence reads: CASSLFWEGTEAFF. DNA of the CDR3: TGTGCCAGCAGCTTGTTCTGGGAGGGGACTGAAGCTTTCTTT.